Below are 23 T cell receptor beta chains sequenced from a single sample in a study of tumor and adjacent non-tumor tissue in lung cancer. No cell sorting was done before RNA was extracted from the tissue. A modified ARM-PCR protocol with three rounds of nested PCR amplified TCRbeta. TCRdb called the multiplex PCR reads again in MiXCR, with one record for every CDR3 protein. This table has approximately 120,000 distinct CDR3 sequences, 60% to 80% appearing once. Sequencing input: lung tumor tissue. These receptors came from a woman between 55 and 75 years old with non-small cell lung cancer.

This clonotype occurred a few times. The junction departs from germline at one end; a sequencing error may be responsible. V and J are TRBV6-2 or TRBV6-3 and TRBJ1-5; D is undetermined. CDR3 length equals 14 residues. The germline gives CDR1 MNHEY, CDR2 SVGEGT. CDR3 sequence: CASSFGYTDRPQHF. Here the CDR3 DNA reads TGTGCCAGTAGTTTCGGGTACACCGATCGGCCCCAGCATTTT.

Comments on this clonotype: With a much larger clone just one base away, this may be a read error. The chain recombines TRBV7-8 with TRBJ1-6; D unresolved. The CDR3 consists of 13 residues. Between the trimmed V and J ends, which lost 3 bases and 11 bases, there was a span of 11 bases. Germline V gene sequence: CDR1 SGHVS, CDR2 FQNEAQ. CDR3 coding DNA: TGTGCCAGCAGCTTCGGCAGGAAACCACCCCTCCACTTT. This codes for CASSFGRKPPLHF.

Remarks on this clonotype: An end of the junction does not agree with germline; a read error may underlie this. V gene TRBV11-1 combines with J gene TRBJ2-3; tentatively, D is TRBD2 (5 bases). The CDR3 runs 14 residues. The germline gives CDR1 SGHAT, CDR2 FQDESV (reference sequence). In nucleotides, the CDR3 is TGTGTCAGCAGCTTTGAGGGTACCACAAATACGCAGTATTTT. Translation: CVSSFEGTTNTQYF.

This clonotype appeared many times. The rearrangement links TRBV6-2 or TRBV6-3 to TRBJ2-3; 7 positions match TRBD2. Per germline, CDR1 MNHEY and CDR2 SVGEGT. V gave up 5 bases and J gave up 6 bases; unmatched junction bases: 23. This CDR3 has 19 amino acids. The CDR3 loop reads CASSTTSVGGANRPDTQYF. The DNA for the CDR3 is TGTGCCAGCAGTACCACTAGCGTAGGTGGGGCCAATCGACCGGATACGCAGTATTTT.

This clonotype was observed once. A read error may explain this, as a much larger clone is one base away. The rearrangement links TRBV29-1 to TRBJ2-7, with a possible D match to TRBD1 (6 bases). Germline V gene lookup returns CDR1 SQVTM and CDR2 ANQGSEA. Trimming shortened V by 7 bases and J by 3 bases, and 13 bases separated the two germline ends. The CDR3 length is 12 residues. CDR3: CSALIQGYEQYF. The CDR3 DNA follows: TGCAGCGCCCTGATACAGGGCTACGAGCAGTACTTC.

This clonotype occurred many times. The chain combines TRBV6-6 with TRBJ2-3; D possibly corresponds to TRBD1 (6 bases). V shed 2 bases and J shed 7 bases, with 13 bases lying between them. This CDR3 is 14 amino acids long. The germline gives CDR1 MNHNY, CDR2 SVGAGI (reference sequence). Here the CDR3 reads CASSYGLQGNTQYF. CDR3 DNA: TGTGCCAGCAGTTACGGGTTGCAGGGGAATACGCAGTATTTT.

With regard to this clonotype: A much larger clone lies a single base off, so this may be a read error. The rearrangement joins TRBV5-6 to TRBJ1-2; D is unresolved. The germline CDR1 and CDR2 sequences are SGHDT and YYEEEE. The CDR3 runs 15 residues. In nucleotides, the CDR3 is TGTGTCAGCAGCTTGACACAAGGAGGATCGTATGGCTACACCTTC. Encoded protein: CVSSLTQGGSYGYTF.

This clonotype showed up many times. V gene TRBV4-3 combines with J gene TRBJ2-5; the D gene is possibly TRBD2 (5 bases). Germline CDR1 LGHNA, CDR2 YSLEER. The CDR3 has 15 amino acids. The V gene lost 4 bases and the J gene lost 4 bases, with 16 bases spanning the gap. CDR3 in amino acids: CASSRPKERAETQYF. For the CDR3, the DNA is TGCGCCAGCAGCCGCCCTAAGGAGAGGGCAGAGACCCAGTACTTC.

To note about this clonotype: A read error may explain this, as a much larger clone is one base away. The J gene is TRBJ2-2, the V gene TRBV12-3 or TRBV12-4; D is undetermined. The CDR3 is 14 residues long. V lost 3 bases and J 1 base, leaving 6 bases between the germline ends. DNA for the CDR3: TGTGCCAGCAGTTTGTGGGGGAACACCGGGGAGCTGTTTTTT. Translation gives CASSLWGNTGELFF.

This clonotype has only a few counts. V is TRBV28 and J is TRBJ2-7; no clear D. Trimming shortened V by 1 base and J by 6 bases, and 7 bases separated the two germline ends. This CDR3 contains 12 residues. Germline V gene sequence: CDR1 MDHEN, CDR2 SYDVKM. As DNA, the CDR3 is TGTGCCAGCAGTTTATATCCCAGCGAGCAGTACTTC. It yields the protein CASSLYPSEQYF.

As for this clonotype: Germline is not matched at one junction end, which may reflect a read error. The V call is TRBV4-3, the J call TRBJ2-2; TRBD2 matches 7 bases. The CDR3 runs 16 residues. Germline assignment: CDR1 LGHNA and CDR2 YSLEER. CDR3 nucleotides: TGCGCCAGCAGCCTCACACGGGGAGGGGCTGGCGGGAAGCTGTTTTTT. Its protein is CASSLTRGGAGGKLFF.

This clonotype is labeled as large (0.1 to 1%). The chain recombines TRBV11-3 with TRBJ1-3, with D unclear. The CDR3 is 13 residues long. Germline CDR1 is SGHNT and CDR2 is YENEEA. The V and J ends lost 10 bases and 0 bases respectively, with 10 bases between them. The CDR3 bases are TGTGCCACCCGGGAGGACTCTGGAAACACCATATATTTT. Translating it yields CATREDSGNTIYF.

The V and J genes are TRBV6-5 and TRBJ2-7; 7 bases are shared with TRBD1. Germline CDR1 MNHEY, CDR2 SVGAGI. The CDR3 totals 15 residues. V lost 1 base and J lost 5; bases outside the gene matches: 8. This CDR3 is CASSYCGQAADEQYF. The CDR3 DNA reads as TGTGCCAGCAGTTACTGCGGACAGGCCGCCGACGAGCAGTACTTC.

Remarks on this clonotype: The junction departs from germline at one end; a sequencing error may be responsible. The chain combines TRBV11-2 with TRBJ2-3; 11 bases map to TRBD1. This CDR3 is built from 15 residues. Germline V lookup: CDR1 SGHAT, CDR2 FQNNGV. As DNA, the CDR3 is TGTGCCAGCAGCCTAGGGACAGGGGGTACGGTTACGCAGTACTTT. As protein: CASSLGTGGTVTQYF.

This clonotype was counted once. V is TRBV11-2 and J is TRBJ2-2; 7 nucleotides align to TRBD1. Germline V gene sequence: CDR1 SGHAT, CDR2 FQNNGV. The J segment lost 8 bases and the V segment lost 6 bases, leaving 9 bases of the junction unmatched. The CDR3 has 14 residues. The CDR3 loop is CASRRLGGIGELFF. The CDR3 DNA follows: TGTGCCAGCAGGAGATTAGGGGGCATAGGGGAGCTGTTTTTT.

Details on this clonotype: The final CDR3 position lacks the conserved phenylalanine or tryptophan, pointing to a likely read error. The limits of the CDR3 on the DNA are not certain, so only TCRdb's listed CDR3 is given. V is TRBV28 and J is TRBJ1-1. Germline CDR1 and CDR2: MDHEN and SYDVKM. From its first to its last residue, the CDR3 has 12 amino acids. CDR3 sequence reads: CASSLSGKSPFY.

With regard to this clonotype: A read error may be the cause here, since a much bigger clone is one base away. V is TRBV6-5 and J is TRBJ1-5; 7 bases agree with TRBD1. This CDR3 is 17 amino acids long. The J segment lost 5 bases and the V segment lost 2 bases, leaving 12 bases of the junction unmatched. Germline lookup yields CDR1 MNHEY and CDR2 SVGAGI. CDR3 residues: CASSYPPRDRNDQPQHF. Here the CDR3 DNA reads TGTGCCAGCAGTTACCCCCCCCGGGACAGAAATGATCAGCCCCAGCATTTT.

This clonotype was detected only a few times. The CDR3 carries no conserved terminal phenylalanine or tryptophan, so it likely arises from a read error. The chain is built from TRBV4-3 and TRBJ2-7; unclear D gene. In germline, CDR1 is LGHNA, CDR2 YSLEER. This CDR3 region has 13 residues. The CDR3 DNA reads TGCGCCAGTAGCCAAGGCAGAAATCACGAGCAGTACCTC. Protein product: CASSQGRNHEQYL.

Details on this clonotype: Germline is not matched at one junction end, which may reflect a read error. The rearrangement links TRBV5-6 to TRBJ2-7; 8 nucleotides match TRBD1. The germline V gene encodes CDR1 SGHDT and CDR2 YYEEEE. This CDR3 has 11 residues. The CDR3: CASSNGQGGHF. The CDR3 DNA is TGTGCCAGCAGCAACGGACAGGGTGGGCACTTC.

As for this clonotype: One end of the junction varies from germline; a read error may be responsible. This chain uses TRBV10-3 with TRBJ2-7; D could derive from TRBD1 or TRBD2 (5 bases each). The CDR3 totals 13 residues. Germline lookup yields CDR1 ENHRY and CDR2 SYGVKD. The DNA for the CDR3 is TGTGCCTCCACGTTCAGGGCCGACTACGTGCAGTACTTC. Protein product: CASTFRADYVQYF.

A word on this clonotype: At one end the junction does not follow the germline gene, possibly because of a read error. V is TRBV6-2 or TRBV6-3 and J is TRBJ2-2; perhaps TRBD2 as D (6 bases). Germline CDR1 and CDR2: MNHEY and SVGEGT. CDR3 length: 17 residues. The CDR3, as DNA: TGTGCCAGCAGTTACACCCAACAGAGAGCCAACACGGGGGAGCTGTCTTTT. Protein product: CASSYTQQRANTGELSF.

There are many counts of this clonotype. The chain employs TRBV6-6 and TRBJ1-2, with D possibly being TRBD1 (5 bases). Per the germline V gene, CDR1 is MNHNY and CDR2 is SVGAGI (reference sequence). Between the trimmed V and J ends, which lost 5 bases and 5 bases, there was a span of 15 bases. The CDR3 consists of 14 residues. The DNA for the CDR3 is TGTGCCAGCAGTGGGGCCGGAGAAGCATATGGCTACACCTTC. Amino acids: CASSGAGEAYGYTF.

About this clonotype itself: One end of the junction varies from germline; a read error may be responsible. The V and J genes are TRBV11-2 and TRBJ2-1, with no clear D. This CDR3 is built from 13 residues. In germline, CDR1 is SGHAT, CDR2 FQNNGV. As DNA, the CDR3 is TGTGCCAGCAGCTTAAATCGTTTGAGTGAGCAGCTCTTC. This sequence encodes CASSLNRLSEQLF.